These T cell receptor beta chains were read from a single sample in a study of CD8 T cells in Susac syndrome. TCRdb redid the calling of the immunoSEQ multiplex PCR reads with MiXCR, one entry per CDR3 protein. The table lists approximately 130,000 distinct CDR3 sequences, approximately 94% of them singletons. Sequencing was performed on CD4+ T cells from PBMCs. The source is a human donor in good health. Both conserved end residues are part of each CDR3. A D gene is named only where the DNA matches it firmly. Clone size is not always given. Where it is, it says once, few, many or a class for expanded clones.

size: .; V: TRBV12-3/TRBV12-4; D: .; J: TRBJ2-7; DNA: TGTGCCAGCAGTTTAGTACAGGGACGTTCCGAGCAGTACTTC; CDR3: CASSLVQGRSEQYF
size: once; V: TRBV7-9; D: .; J: TRBJ2-1; DNA: TGTGCCAGCAGCTTAGGCCGGCCTCACAATGAGCAGTTCTTC; CDR3: CASSLGRPHNEQFF
size: once; V: TRBV10-3; D: .; J: TRBJ2-5; DNA: TGTGCCATCAGTGAGTCGAGGGAGTCGGGCCAAGAGACCCAGTACTTC; CDR3: CAISESRESGQETQYF
size: .; V: TRBV15; D: TRBD2; J: TRBJ2-7; DNA: TGTGCCACCAGCAGAGATCTGGCGGGAGGTGCCTACGAGCAGTACTTC; CDR3: CATSRDLAGGAYEQYF
size: .; V: TRBV15; D: TRBD1; J: TRBJ2-7; DNA: TGTGCCACCAGCAGGGACAGGTTAGATTCCCACGAGCAGTACTTC; CDR3: CATSRDRLDSHEQYF
size: few; V: TRBV9; D: TRBD1; J: TRBJ1-2; DNA: TGTGCCAGCAGCCCTACAGGGGACTATGGCTACACCTTC; CDR3: CASSPTGDYGYTF
size: once; V: TRBV5-5; D: .; J: TRBJ1-1; DNA: TGTGCCAGCAGCTTTGGGGTCCAACCCGAGATGAACACTGAAGCTTTCTTT; CDR3: CASSFGVQPEMNTEAFF
size: .; V: TRBV9; D: TRBD1; J: TRBJ2-1; DNA: TGTGCCAGCAGCCTGGGACAGGGCATTTACAATGAGCAGTTCTTC; CDR3: CASSLGQGIYNEQFF
size: .; V: TRBV30; D: TRBD1; J: TRBJ2-7; DNA: TGTGCCTGGAGTGGACAGGGGGCAGGAGAGCAGTACTTC; CDR3: CAWSGQGAGEQYF
size: .; V: TRBV14; D: .; J: TRBJ2-1; DNA: TGTGCCAGCAGCCAAGTAAACATGGTTAATGAGCAGTTCTTC; CDR3: CASSQVNMVNEQFF
size: .; V: TRBV11-2; D: .; J: TRBJ2-2; DNA: TGTGCCAGCAGCCCTAGACAGATTGCGAACACCGGGGAGCTGTTTTTT; CDR3: CASSPRQIANTGELFF
size: .; V: TRBV7-3; D: .; J: TRBJ2-1; DNA: TGTGCCAGCAGCTTAACTGGCTCTGGTGAGCAGTTCTTC; CDR3: CASSLTGSGEQFF
size: .; V: TRBV3-1; D: TRBD2; J: TRBJ2-3; DNA: TGTGCCAGCAGCCAAGATAGCGGGAATGGGGGGGATACGCAGTATTTT; CDR3: CASSQDSGNGGDTQYF
size: once; V: TRBV29-1; D: .; J: TRBJ2-7; DNA: TGCAGCGGCCACGTAGGTTTGGGGGAGCAGTACTTC; CDR3: CSGHVGLGEQYF
size: .; V: TRBV5-1; D: .; J: TRBJ2-1; DNA: TGCGCCAGCGGGTCAGTAAGGGCCGGGGATGAGCAGTTCTTC; CDR3: CASGSVRAGDEQFF
size: .; V: TRBV20-1; D: .; J: TRBJ2-1; DNA: TGCAGTGCTGACCCGGACGAACGAAGCCTCAATGAGCAGTTCTTC; CDR3: CSADPDERSLNEQFF
size: .; V: TRBV3-1; D: .; J: TRBJ2-3; DNA: TGTGCCAGCAGCCATCAGGGGTCTACTAGCACAGATACGCAGTATTTT; CDR3: CASSHQGSTSTDTQYF
size: .; V: TRBV7-8; D: .; J: TRBJ1-6; DNA: TGTGCCAGCAGCTTAGACAGGCCCTTGGATTCACCCCTCCACTTT; CDR3: CASSLDRPLDSPLHF
size: .; V: TRBV3-1; D: .; J: TRBJ1-6; DNA: TGTGCCAGCAGGTACTCTAATAATTCACCCCTCCACTTT; CDR3: CASRYSNNSPLHF
size: .; V: TRBV2; D: .; J: TRBJ2-3; DNA: TGTGCCAGCAAGGAGGAGGGATTCCCCACAGATACGCAGTATTTT; CDR3: CASKEEGFPTDTQYF
size: .; V: TRBV7-2; D: .; J: TRBJ2-5; DNA: TGTGCCAGCAGCTTGGCAGGCAGCCAAGAGACCCAGTACTTC; CDR3: CASSLAGSQETQYF
size: .; V: TRBV3-1; D: .; J: TRBJ1-2; DNA: TGTGCCAGCAGCCAAAATACAGGGATTTACTATGGCTACACCTTC; CDR3: CASSQNTGIYYGYTF
size: once; V: TRBV6-4; D: .; J: TRBJ2-1; DNA: TGTGCCAGCAGCTCCCAGGACGGCTACAATGAGCAGTTCTTC; CDR3: CASSSQDGYNEQFF
size: .; V: TRBV5-1; D: TRBD1; J: TRBJ1-3; DNA: TGCGCCAGCAGCTTGGTTCAGGGGGTATCGTCTGGAAACACCATATATTTT; CDR3: CASSLVQGVSSGNTIYF
size: .; V: TRBV7-3; D: TRBD2; J: TRBJ2-7; DNA: TGTGCCAGCAGCTCGCCGGGACTAGCTGAGCAGTACTTC; CDR3: CASSSPGLAEQYF
size: .; V: TRBV9; D: .; J: TRBJ1-2; DNA: TGTGCCAGCAGCGTAAACCTAAACTATGGCTACACCTTC; CDR3: CASSVNLNYGYTF
size: .; V: TRBV30; D: TRBD1; J: TRBJ1-6; DNA: TGTGCCTGGATCCCCGGACAGGGCTATAATTCACCCCTCCACTTT; CDR3: CAWIPGQGYNSPLHF